The TCR beta chain under discussion was sequenced for a study of CD8 T cells in ankylosing spondylitis. Study observations and caveats: Researchers reportedly found disease-linked clones significantly enriched in matched ankylosing spondylitis synovial fluid.

V lost 3 bases to trimming and J lost 3 bases; unmatched junction nucleotides: 2. The CDR3 has 15 residues. Germline V gives CDR1 SGHKS, CDR2 YYEKEE (reference sequence). TCRdb ran MiXCR on the 5' RACE reads and lists one entry per CDR3 protein. The sample shows about 240,000 distinct CDR3 sequences, approximately 10% of them seen only once. Many counts were recorded for this clonotype. The antigen is not known. The sequenced sample consisted of blood, either unsorted or a sorted T cell fraction (not recorded which). The chain joins TRBV5-5 to TRBJ1-5; TRBD1 matches at 11 bases. This sequence was found in a male donor with ankylosing spondylitis or in good health (not recorded which). In DNA, the CDR3 is TGTGCCAGCAGCTGGACAGGGGGCATCAATCAGCCCCAGCATTTT. As protein: CASSWTGGINQPQHF.